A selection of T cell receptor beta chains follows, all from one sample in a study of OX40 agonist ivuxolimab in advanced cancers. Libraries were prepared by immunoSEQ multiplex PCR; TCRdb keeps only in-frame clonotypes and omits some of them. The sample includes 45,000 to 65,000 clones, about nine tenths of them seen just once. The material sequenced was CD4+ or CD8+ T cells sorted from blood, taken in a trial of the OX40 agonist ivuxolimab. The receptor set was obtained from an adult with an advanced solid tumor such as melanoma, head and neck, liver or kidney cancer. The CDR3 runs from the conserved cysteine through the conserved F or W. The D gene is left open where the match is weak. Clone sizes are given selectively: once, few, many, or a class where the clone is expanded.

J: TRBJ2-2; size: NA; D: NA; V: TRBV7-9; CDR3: CASSPVTGTGELFF; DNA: TGTGCCAGCAGCCCAGTCACGGGCACCGGGGAGCTGTTTTTT
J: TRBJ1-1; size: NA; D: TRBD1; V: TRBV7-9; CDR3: CASRDRGLNTEAFF; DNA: TGTGCCAGCAGAGACAGGGGCCTGAACACTGAAGCTTTCTTT
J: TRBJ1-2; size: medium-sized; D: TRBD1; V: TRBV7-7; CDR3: CASSLDPTGTNYGYTF; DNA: TGTGCCAGCAGTCTTGACCCGACAGGGACTAACTATGGCTACACCTTC
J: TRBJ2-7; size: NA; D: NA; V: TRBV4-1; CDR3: CASSQDSLSYEQYF; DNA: TGCGCCAGCAGCCAAGATAGTCTTTCCTACGAGCAGTACTTC
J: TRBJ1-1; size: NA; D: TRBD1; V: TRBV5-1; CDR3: CASSGGTGDPNTEAFF; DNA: TGCGCCAGCAGCGGAGGGACAGGGGACCCGAACACTGAAGCTTTCTTT
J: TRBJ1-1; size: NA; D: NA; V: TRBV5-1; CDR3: CASSRGRGTEAFF; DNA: TGCGCCAGCAGCCGGGGACGGGGCACTGAAGCTTTCTTT
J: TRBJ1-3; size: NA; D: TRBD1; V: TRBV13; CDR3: CASRPEGTGEPSSGNTIYF; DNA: TGTGCCAGCAGACCTGAAGGGACAGGGGAACCAAGCTCTGGAAACACCATATATTTT
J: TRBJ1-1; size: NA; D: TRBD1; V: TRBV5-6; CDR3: CASSLDYRTGTEAFF; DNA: TGTGCCAGCAGCTTGGATTATAGGACAGGCACTGAAGCTTTCTTT
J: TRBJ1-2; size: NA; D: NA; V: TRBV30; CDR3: CAWTGGAFNYGYTF; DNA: TGTGCCTGGACGGGGGGGGCTTTTAACTATGGCTACACCTTC
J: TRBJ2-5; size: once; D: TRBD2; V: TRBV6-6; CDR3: CASRPGLAEETQYF; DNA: TGTGCCAGCAGGCCGGGACTAGCGGAAGAGACCCAGTACTTC
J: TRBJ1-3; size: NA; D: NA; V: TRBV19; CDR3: CASSEHNSGNTIYF; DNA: TGTGCCAGTAGTGAACACAACTCTGGAAACACCATATATTTT
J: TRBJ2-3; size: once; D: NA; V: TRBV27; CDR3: CASSFIAAFTDTQYF; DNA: TGTGCCAGCAGTTTCATTGCCGCCTTCACAGATACGCAGTATTTT
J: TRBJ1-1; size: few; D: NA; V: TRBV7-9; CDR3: CASSFLNTEAFF; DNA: TGTGCCAGCAGCTTCCTCAATACTGAAGCTTTCTTT
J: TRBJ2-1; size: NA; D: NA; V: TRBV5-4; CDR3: CASSSQGYEQFF; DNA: TGTGCCAGCAGCTCCCAGGGCTATGAGCAGTTCTTC
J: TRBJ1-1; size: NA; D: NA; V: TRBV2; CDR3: CASSEEDSHNTEAFF; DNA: TGTGCCAGCAGTGAGGAGGACTCTCACAACACTGAAGCTTTCTTT
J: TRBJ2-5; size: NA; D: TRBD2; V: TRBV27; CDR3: CASSAGTTFRETQYF; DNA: TGTGCCAGCAGTGCCGGGACTACCTTTAGAGAGACCCAGTACTTC
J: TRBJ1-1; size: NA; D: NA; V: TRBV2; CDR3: CASSEAGFTRGATNTEAFF; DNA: TGTGCCAGCAGTGAAGCGGGCTTCACACGGGGGGCCACGAACACTGAAGCTTTCTTT
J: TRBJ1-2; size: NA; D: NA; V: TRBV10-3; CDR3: CAIPGGNYGYTF; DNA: TGTGCCATCCCCGGGGGCAACTATGGCTACACCTTC
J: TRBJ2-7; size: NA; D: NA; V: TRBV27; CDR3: CASSLGRGNEQYF; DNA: TGTGCCAGCAGTTTAGGCAGGGGCAACGAGCAGTACTTC
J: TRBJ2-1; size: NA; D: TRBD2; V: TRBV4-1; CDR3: CASSQAGGYEQFF; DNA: TGCGCCAGCAGCCAAGCGGGGGGATATGAGCAGTTCTTC
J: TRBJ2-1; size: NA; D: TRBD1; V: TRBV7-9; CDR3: CASSSILTGPIDEQFF; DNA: TGTGCCAGCAGCTCCATACTGACAGGGCCCATCGATGAGCAGTTCTTC
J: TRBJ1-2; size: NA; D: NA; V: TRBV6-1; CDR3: CASSEVYGYTF; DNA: TGTGCCAGCAGTGAAGTTTATGGCTACACCTTC
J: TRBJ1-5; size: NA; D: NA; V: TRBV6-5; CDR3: CASSVRKDGNQPQHF; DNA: TGTGCCAGCAGCGTCCGGAAGGACGGTAATCAGCCCCAGCATTTT
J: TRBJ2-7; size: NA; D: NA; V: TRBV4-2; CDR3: CASSQGMAEGYEQYF; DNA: TGTGCCAGCAGCCAAGGAATGGCGGAAGGCTACGAGCAGTACTTC
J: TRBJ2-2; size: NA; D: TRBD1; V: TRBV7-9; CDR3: CASSVTGGLNTGELFF; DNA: TGTGCCAGCAGCGTGACAGGGGGCTTGAACACCGGGGAGCTGTTTTTT
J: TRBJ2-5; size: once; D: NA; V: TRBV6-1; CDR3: CASSETSREQETQYF; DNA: TGTGCCAGCAGTGAAACTTCCCGGGAACAAGAGACCCAGTACTTC
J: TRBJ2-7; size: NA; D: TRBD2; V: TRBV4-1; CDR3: CASSPFGSGGSSYEQYF; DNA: TGCGCCAGCAGCCCCTTTGGTAGCGGGGGGTCCTCCTACGAGCAGTACTTC
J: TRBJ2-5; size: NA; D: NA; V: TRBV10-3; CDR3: CAIARLSGPQETQYF; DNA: TGTGCCATCGCCAGATTGTCCGGGCCTCAAGAGACCCAGTACTTC
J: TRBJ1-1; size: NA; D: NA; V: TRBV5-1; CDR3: CASSSASGAGRNTEAFF; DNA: TGCGCCAGCAGTTCGGCGTCGGGGGCGGGAAGAAACACTGAAGCTTTCTTT
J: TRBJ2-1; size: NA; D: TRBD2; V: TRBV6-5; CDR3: CASSYSSGGLWNEQFF; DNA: TGTGCCAGCAGTTACTCCTCGGGGGGTCTGTGGAATGAGCAGTTCTTC
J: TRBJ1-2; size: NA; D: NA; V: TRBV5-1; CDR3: CASSPHGGAGYTF; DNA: TGCGCCAGCAGCCCCCACGGGGGGGCAGGCTACACCTTC
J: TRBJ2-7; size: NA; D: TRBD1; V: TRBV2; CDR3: CASSEVGTGYEQYF; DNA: TGTGCCAGCAGTGAAGTAGGGACAGGATACGAGCAGTACTTC
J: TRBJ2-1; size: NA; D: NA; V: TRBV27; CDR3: CASSPVAGSYNEQFF; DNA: TGTGCCAGCAGTCCGGTTGCGGGGTCCTACAATGAGCAGTTCTTC
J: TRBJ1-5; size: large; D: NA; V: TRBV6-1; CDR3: CASSDNSNQPQHF; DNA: TGTGCCAGCAGTGACAATAGCAATCAGCCCCAGCATTTT
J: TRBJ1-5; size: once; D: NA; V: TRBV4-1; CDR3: CASSQDRGQPQHF; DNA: TGCGCCAGCAGCCAAGATCGGGGTCAGCCCCAGCATTTT
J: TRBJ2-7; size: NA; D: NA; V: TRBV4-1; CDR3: CASSQALHNEQYF; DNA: TGCGCCAGCAGCCAAGCCCTACACAACGAGCAGTACTTC
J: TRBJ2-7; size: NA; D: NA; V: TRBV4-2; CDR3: CASSQEGEQYF; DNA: TGTGCCAGCAGCCAGGAAGGGGAGCAGTACTTC
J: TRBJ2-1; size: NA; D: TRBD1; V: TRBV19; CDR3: CASTITGDAYNEQFF; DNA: TGTGCCAGTACTATAACAGGGGATGCCTACAATGAGCAGTTCTTC
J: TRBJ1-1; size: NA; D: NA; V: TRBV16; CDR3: CASSLRTDHTEAFF; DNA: TGTGCCAGCAGCCTAAGGACAGATCACACTGAAGCTTTCTTT
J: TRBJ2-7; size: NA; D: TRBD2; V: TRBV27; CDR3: CASSLSRLAGTYEQYF; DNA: TGTGCCAGCAGTTTATCTCGCCTAGCGGGGACCTACGAGCAGTACTTC
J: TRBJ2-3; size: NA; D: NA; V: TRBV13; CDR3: CASSFRGATDTQYF; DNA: TGTGCCAGCAGCTTCCGGGGGGCAACAGATACGCAGTATTTT
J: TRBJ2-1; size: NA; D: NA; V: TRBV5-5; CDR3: CASTLPGIAETYNEQFF; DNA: TGTGCCAGCACCCTCCCCGGTATAGCGGAGACCTACAATGAGCAGTTCTTC
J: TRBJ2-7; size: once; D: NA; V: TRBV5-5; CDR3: CASSLGRTYEQYF; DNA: TGTGCCAGCAGCCTTGGACGGACCTACGAGCAGTACTTC
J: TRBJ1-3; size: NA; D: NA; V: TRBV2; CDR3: CASSRSTASGNTIYF; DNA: TGTGCCAGCAGCCGTTCGACGGCTTCTGGAAACACCATATATTTT
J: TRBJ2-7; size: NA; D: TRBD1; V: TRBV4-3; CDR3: CASSHGTEYEQYF; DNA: TGCGCCAGCAGCCATGGGACAGAGTACGAGCAGTACTTC
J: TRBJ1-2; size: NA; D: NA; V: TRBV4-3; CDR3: CASSQDNEKDYGYTF; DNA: TGCGCCAGCAGCCAAGATAATGAGAAGGACTATGGCTACACCTTC
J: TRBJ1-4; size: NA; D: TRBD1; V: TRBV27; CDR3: CASSRTGSNEKLFF; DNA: TGTGCCAGCAGCCGGACAGGGTCTAATGAAAAACTGTTTTTT
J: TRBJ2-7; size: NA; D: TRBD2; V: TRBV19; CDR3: CASSITGRGYEQYF; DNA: TGTGCCAGTAGTATAACGGGGAGGGGTTACGAGCAGTACTTC
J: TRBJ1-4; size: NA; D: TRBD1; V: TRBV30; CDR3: CAWSVSQGLGEKLFF; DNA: TGTGCCTGGAGTGTCTCACAGGGGTTGGGTGAAAAACTGTTTTTT
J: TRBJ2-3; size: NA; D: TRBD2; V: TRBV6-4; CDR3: CASSEERGGTDTQYF; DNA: TGTGCCAGCAGTGAGGAGCGGGGGGGCACAGATACGCAGTATTTT
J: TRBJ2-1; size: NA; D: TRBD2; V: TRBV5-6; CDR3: CASSWGLAGAYNEQFF; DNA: TGTGCCAGCAGCTGGGGACTAGCGGGGGCCTACAATGAGCAGTTCTTC
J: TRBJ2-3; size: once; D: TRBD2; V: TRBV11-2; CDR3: CASSLDYFAGGTDTQYF; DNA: TGTGCCAGCAGCTTAGATTATTTCGCGGGGGGCACAGATACGCAGTATTTT
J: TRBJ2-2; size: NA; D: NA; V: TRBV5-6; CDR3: CASSLEWGSGSGELFF; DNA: TGTGCCAGCAGCTTGGAGTGGGGATCAGGCTCCGGGGAGCTGTTTTTT
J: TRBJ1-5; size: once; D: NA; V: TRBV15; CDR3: CATSRVNQPQHF; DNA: TGTGCCACCAGCAGGGTAAATCAGCCCCAGCATTTT